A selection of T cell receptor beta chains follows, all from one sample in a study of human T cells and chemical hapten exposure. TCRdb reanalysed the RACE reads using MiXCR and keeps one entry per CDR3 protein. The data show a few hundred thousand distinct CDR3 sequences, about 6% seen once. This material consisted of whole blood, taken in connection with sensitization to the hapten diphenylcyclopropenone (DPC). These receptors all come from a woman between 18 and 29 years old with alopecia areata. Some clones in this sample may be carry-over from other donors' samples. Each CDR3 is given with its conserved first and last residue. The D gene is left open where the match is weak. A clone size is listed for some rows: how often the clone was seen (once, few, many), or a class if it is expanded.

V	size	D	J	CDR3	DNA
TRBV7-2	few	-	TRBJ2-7	CASSLVRYEQYF	TGTGCCAGCAGCTTAGTCCGCTACGAGCAGTACTTC
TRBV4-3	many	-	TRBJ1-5	CASSQDRHSNQPQHF	TGCGCCAGCAGCCAAGATAGGCATAGCAATCAGCCCCAGCATTTT
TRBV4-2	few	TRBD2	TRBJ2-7	CASSQDLGSGGPRRGEQYF	TGTGCCAGCAGCCAAGATCTCGGTAGCGGGGGTCCCCGCCGGGGCGAGCAGTACTTC
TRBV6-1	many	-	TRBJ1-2	CASSEAAQDDYTF	TGTGCCAGCAGTGAAGCGGCACAGGACGATTACACCTTC
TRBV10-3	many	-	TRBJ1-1	CAANSGPRDTEAFF	TGTGCCGCCAACTCAGGGCCCAGGGATACTGAAGCTTTCTTT
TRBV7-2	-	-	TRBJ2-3	CASRDWALDTQYF	TGTGCCAGCAGGGACTGGGCCCTGGATACGCAGTATTTT
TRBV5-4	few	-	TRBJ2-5	CASSSSRVETQYF	TGTGCCAGCAGCTCGTCCAGGGTTGAGACCCAGTACTTC
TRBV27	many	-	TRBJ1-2	CASYPLYRTEPEINYGYTF	TGTGCCAGTTATCCTTTGTATCGGACAGAACCAGAGATAAACTATGGCTACACCTTC
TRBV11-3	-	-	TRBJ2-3	CASSPDMVTDTQYF	TGTGCCAGCAGCCCGGATATGGTCACAGATACGCAGTATTTT
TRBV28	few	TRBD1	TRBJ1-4	CASSQTGGLGEKLFF	TGTGCCAGCAGTCAAACAGGGGGCTTAGGTGAAAAACTGTTTTTT
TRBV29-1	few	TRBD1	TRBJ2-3	CSVGQGSNTDTQYF	TGCAGCGTTGGACAGGGGAGTAACACAGATACGCAGTATTTT
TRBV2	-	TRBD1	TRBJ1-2	CASSRQGELNYGYTF	TGTGCCAGCTCCCGACAGGGAGAATTAAACTATGGCTACACCTTC
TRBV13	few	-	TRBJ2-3	CASSRAEGASTDTQYF	TGTGCCAGCAGCCGGGCGGAAGGGGCGAGCACAGATACGCAGTATTTT
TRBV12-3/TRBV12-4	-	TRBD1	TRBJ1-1	CASSHRGGENTEAFF	TGTGCCAGCAGTCACAGGGGAGGCGAGAACACTGAAGCTTTCTTT
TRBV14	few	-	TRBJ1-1	CASSQVRKTPNTEAFF	TGTGCCAGCAGCCAAGTACGGAAGACACCGAACACTGAAGCTTTCTTT
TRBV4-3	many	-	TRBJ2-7	CASSQELTGEQYF	TGCGCCAGCAGCCAAGAGCTGACGGGAGAGCAGTACTTC
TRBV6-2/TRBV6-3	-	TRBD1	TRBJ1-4	CASSIRQGRREKLFF	TGTGCCAGCAGTATACGACAGGGACGCCGCGAAAAACTGTTTTTT
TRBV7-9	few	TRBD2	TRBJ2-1	CASSGLAGGRDEQFF	TGTGCCAGCAGCGGGCTAGCGGGGGGCCGGGATGAGCAGTTCTTC
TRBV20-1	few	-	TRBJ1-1	CSANTGGGTEAFF	TGCAGTGCTAATACAGGTGGAGGGACTGAAGCTTTCTTT
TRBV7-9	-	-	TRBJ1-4	CASSPNGPSNEKLFF	TGTGCCAGCAGCCCAAACGGGCCTTCTAATGAAAAACTGTTTTTT
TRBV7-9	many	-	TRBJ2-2	CASSLFSGSGELFF	TGTGCCAGCAGCTTGTTCAGCGGCAGCGGGGAGCTGTTTTTT
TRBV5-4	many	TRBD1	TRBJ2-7	CASSLAGQGPYEQYF	TGTGCCAGCAGCTTGGCCGGACAGGGGCCCTACGAGCAGTACTTC
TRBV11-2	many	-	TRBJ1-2	CASSGGYGYTF	TGTGCCAGCAGCGGGGGCTATGGCTACACCTTC
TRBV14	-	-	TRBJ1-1	CASSQARLGDAEAFF	TGTGCCAGCAGCCAAGCTCGACTGGGCGACGCTGAAGCTTTCTTT
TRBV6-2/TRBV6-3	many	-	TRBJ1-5	CASQRADIQPQHF	TGTGCCAGCCAACGGGCCGACATTCAGCCCCAGCATTTT
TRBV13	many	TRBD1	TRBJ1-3	CASSLGSAGGGNTIYF	TGTGCCAGCAGCTTAGGGTCGGCAGGGGGTGGAAACACCATATATTTT
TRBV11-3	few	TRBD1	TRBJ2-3	CASTSGQEATDTQYF	TGTGCCAGCACCTCAGGACAGGAGGCCACAGATACGCAGTATTTT
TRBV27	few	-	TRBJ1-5	CASSLYPPVSVASNQPQHF	TGTGCCAGCAGTTTGTACCCCCCGGTGTCGGTCGCTAGCAATCAGCCCCAGCATTTT
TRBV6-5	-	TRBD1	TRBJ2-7	CASSRGPPTGEQYF	TGTGCCAGCAGCAGGGGGCCGCCTACGGGGGAGCAGTACTTC
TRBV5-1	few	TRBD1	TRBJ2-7	CASSPDRGDEQYF	TGCGCCAGCAGCCCGGACAGGGGTGACGAGCAGTACTTC
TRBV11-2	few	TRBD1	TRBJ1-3	CASSFGGQLSGNTIYF	TGTGCCAGCAGCTTCGGGGGACAGCTCTCTGGAAACACCATATATTTT
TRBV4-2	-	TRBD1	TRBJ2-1	CASSPGQGQNSYNEQFF	TGTGCCAGCAGCCCCGGACAGGGACAAAATTCCTACAATGAGCAGTTCTTC
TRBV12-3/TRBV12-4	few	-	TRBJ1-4	CASSLRAGEELFF	TGTGCCAGCAGTTTAAGGGCAGGGGAGGAACTGTTTTTT
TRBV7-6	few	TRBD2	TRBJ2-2	CASSFWRGAAGELFF	TGTGCCAGCAGCTTCTGGCGGGGGGCGGCCGGGGAGCTGTTTTTT
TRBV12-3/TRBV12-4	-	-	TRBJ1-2	CASSFGVVANYGYTF	TGTGCCAGCAGTTTCGGGGTAGTAGCTAACTATGGCTACACCTTC
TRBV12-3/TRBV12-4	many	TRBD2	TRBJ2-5	CASTQTSLQETQYF	TGTGCCAGCACTCAGACTAGCTTACAAGAGACCCAGTACTTC
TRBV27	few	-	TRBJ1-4	CASRYQVATNEKLFF	TGTGCCAGCAGATACCAAGTTGCAACTAATGAAAAACTGTTTTTT
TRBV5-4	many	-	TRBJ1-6	CASSLDRTSYSPLHF	TGTGCCAGCAGCTTGGACAGGACCTCGTATTCACCCCTCCACTTT
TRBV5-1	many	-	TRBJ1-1	CASSSLAGPNTEAFF	TGCGCCAGCAGCTCCCTTGCAGGGCCCAACACTGAAGCTTTCTTT
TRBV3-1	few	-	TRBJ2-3	CASSQTPGTDTQYF	TGTGCCAGCAGCCAAACCCCAGGCACAGATACGCAGTATTTT
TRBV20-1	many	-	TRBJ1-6	CSARAQRRGNSPLHF	TGCAGTGCTAGAGCCCAAAGGCGCGGAAATTCACCCCTCCACTTT
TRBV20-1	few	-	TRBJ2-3	CSARDPDTDTQYF	TGCAGTGCTAGAGATCCCGACACAGATACGCAGTATTTT
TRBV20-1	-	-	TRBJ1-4	CSASGGASREKLFF	TGCAGTGCTAGCGGGGGGGCCTCTCGGGAAAAACTGTTTTTT
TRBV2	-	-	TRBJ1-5	CASSERSGGGQPQHF	TGTGCCAGCAGTGAAAGGTCGGGCGGGGGTCAGCCCCAGCATTTT
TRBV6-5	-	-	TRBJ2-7	CASSSQTGTGVNEQYF	TGTGCCAGCAGTTCTCAAACCGGGACCGGGGTTAACGAGCAGTACTTC
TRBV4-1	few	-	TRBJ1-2	CASSQAQGVNYGYTF	TGCGCCAGCAGCCAGGCCCAAGGGGTCAACTATGGCTACACCTTC
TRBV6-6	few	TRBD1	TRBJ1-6	CASSYSRGHYNSPLHF	TGTGCCAGCAGTTACTCAAGGGGGCACTATAATTCACCCCTCCACTTT
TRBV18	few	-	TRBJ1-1	CASSPGSSGRTEAFF	TGTGCCAGCTCACCAGGGTCGTCAGGGCGGACTGAAGCTTTCTTT
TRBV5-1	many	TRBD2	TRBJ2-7	CASSFSPAGGPSRFVEQYF	TGCGCCAGCAGCTTTTCCCCCGCGGGGGGCCCCTCCCGGTTCGTTGAGCAGTACTTC
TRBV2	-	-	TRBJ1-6	CASNVEQRNSPLHF	TGTGCCAGCAACGTGGAACAGAGAAATTCACCCCTCCACTTT
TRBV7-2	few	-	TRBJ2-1	CASSSFGQISYNEQFF	TGTGCCAGCAGCTCCTTTGGACAGATCTCCTACAATGAGCAGTTCTTC
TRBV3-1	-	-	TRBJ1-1	CASSPDSQGTEAFF	TGTGCCAGCAGCCCCGACTCCCAGGGAACTGAAGCTTTCTTT
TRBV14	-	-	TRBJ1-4	CASSQGVEKLFF	TGTGCCAGCAGCCAAGGGGTTGAAAAACTGTTTTTT